This TCR beta chain was sequenced during a study of T-cell reconstitution after alpha-beta-depleted transplantation in children. The study, taken as a whole, reports: T cells produced anew were the main source of T-cell counts and diversity one year after transplant. The study traced high day-60 TCRbeta diversity in some patients to surviving recipient T cells and thymic progenitors. The origin of alpha-beta T cells about two months after transplant was reportedly several hundred expanded graft clones.

This clonotype was observed at least ten times. As yet, its antigen is unknown. CDR3 length: 16 amino acids. Germline trimming cut 0 bases from V and 9 bases from J; bases unmatched to any gene: 10. Looked up from germline, CDR1 is SGHRS and CDR2 is YFSETQ. As it was prepared, the TCRbeta library received unique molecular identifiers. TCRdb re-analysed the PCR reads in MiXCR, keeping a single row per CDR3 protein. The sample lists 700,000 to 850,000 distinct CDR3 sequences, less than 20% occurring once. This chain joins TRBV5-1 and TRBJ2-1; 9 nucleotides agree with TRBD2. The sample here was PBMCs, mostly from graft donor cells, taken 360 days after TCRalphabeta/CD19-depleted stem cell transplant. This sequence was found in a male patient aged 5 to 17 who had a stem cell transplant for acute lymphoblastic leukemia, so the T cells may come from the graft donor. Written as DNA, the CDR3 is TGCGCCAGCAGCTTGGAGCCGGGGACTAGCCGGTTTGAGCAGTTCTTC. Translating it yields CASSLEPGTSRFEQFF.